Listed here is a single T cell receptor (beta chain). The junction had 7 bases not matched to a gene; V was cut back by 7 bases and J by 1 base. The CDR3 has 15 amino acids. CDR1 is LGHDT, CDR2 YNNKEL, per germline (reference sequence). Produced via immunoSEQ multiplex PCR; TCRdb's table is partial and in-frame only. The table records 150,000 to 200,000 clones, over 80% of them present only once. Cohort 3 recovered donors had two negative PCRs, clearance, or symptom resolution. This sample was taken from a study of blood T cell repertoires in COVID-19. The wider study: Material from acute and convalescent COVID-19 was sourced from the United States, Italy and Spain. T cells, B-cell-depleted T cells, or PBMCs supplied cDNA or gDNA.

This receptor was obtained from a woman aged 60 to 75 who had recovered from COVID-19. Sample: PBMCs or T cells enriched from blood (not recorded which). The chain uses TRBV3-1 (or the pseudogene TRBV3-2) and TRBJ2-7; 10 bases are shared with TRBD1. Here the CDR3 DNA reads TGTGCCAGCACCCTTGGGACAGGGGTATCCTACGAGCAGTACTTC. Translated, it gives CASTLGTGVSYEQYF.